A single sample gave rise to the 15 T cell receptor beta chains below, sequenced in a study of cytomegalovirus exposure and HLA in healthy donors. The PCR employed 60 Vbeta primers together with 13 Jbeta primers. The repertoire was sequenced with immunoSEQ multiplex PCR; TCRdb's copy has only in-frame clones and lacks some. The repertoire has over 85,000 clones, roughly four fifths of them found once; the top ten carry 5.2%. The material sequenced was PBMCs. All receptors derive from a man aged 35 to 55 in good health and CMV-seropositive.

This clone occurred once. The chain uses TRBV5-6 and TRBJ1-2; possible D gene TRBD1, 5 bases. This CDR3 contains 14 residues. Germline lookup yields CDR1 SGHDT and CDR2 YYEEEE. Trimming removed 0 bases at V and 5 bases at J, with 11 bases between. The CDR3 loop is CASSLAGGTYGYTF. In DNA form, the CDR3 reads TGTGCCAGCAGCTTGGCGGGGGGAACATATGGCTACACCTTC.

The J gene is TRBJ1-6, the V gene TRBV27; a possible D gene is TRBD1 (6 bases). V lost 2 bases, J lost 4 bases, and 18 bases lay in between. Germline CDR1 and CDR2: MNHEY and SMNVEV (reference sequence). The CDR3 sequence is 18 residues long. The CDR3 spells CASSLEPAGAYYNSPLHF. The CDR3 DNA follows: TGTGCCAGCAGTTTAGAGCCTGCAGGGGCCTATTATAATTCACCCCTCCACTTT.

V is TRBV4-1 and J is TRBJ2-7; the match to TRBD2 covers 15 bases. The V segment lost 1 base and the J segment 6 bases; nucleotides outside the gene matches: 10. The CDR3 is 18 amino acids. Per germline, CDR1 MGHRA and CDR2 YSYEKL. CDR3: CASSQVPPGLAGGREQYF. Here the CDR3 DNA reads TGCGCCAGCAGCCAAGTCCCCCCTGGACTAGCGGGAGGGCGCGAGCAGTACTTC.

DNA of the CDR3: TGTGCCAGCAGAAGGACAGGGAATTCTGGAAACACCATATATTTT. Translating it yields CASRRTGNSGNTIYF. The V call is TRBV28, the J call TRBJ1-3, with 8 bases fitting TRBD1. In germline, CDR1 is MDHEN, CDR2 SYDVKM. CDR3 length equals 15 residues. V gave up 6 bases and J gave up 1 base; unmatched junction bases: 5.

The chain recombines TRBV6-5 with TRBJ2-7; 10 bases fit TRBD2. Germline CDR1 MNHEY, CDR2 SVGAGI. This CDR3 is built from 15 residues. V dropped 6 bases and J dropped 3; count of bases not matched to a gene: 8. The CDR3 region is CASRSILAGYYEQYF. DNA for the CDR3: TGTGCCAGCAGATCTATACTAGCGGGATACTACGAGCAGTACTTC.

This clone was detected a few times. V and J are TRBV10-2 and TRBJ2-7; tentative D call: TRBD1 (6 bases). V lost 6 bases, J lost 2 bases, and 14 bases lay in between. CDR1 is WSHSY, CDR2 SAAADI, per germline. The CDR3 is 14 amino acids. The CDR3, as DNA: TGCGCCAGCAGGAGATACGGACAGCCCTACGAGCAGTACTTC. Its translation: CASRRYGQPYEQYF.

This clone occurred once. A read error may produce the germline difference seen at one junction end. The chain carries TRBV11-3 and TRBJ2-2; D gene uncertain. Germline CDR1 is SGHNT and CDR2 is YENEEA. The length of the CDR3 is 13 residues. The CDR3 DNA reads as TGTGCCGGCAGCTTAGAACAGTACGGGGAGCTGTTTTTT. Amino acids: CAGSLEQYGELFF.

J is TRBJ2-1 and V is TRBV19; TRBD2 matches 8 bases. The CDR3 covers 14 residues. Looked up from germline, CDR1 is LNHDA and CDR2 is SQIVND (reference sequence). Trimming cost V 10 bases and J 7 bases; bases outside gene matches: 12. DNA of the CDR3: TGTGCCACTTCCCCGGGACTAGTGATGAATGAGCAGTTCTTC. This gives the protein CATSPGLVMNEQFF.

DNA of the CDR3: TGTGCCAGCAGTTTTAGGGGCACTGAAGCTTTCTTT. Translating gives CASSFRGTEAFF. This rearrangement joins TRBV28 to TRBJ1-1, with D maybe TRBD1 (5 bases). Trimming shortened V by 3 bases and J by 4 bases, and 6 bases separated the two germline ends. The CDR3 runs 12 residues. CDR1 MDHEN and CDR2 SYDVKM come from the germline V gene.

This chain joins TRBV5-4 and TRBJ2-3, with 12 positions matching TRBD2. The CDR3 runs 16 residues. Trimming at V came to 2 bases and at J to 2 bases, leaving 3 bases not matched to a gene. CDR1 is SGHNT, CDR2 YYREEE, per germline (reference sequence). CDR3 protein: CASSLGLAGSTDTQYF. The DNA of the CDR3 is TGTGCCAGCAGCTTAGGACTAGCGGGGTCCACAGATACGCAGTATTTT.

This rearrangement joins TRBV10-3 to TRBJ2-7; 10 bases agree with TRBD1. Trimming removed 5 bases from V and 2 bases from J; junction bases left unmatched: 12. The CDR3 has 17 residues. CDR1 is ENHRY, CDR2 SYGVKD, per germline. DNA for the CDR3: TGTGCCATCAGTCTCACAACCGGGACAGGGGACGCCTACGAGCAGTACTTC. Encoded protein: CAISLTTGTGDAYEQYF.

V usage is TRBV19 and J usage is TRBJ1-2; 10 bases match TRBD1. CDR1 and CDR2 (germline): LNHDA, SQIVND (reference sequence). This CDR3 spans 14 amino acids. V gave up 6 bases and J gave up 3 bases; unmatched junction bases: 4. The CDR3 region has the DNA TGTGCCAGTAGGCCGACAGGGGGCCACTATGGCTACACCTTC. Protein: CASRPTGGHYGYTF.

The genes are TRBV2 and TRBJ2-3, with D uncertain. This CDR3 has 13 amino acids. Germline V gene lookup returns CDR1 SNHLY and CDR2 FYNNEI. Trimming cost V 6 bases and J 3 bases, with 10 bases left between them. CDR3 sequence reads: CASSLALTDTQYF. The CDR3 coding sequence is TGTGCCAGCAGCCTGGCCTTAACAGATACGCAGTATTTT. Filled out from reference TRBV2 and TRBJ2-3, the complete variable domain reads EPEVTQTPSHQVTQMGQEVILRCVPISNHLYFYWYRQILGQKVEFLVSFYNNEISEKSEIFDDQFSVERPDGSNFTLKIRSTKLEDSAMYFCASSLALTDTQYFGPGTRLTVL.

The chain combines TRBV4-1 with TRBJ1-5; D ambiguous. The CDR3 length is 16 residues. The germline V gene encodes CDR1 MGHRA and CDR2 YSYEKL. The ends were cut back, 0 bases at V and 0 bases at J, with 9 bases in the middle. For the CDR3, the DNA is TGCGCCAGCAGCCAAGAGACACGTTATAGCAATCAGCCCCAGCATTTT. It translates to CASSQETRYSNQPQHF.

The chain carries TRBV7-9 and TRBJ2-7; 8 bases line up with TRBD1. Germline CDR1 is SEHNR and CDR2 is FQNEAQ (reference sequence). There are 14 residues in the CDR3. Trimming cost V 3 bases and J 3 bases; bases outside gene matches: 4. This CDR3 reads CASSFGQGGYEQYF. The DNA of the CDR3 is TGTGCCAGCAGCTTCGGACAGGGTGGCTACGAGCAGTACTTC. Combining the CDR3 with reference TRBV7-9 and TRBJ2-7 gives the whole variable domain DTGVSQNPRHKITKRGQNVTFRCDPISEHNRLYWYRQTLGQGPEFLTYFQNEAQLEKSRLLSDRFSAERPKGSFSTLEIQRTEQGDSAMYLCASSFGQGGYEQYFGPGTRLTVT.